Below, 20 T cell receptor beta chains from the same sample are listed, as sequenced in a study of blood T cell repertoires in COVID-19. TCRdb keeps only in-frame clones here, not all; method: immunoSEQ multiplex PCR. In the table there are about 140,000 clones, 80% to 90% of which are singletons. The source material was PBMCs or T cells enriched from blood (not recorded which). The receptor source for this set is a woman aged 45 to 65 with acute COVID-19.

This clone was detected ten times or more. This chain connects TRBV7-8 to TRBJ2-1; D possibly corresponds to TRBD2 (5 bases). V gave up 3 bases and J gave up 3 bases, with 6 bases separating them. This CDR3 region has 13 residues. The germline gives CDR1 SGHVS, CDR2 FQNEAQ. CDR3: CASSFGVYNEQFF. The CDR3 DNA sequence: TGTGCCAGCAGCTTCGGGGTCTACAATGAGCAGTTCTTC. The whole variable domain, remainder taken from reference TRBV7-8 and TRBJ2-1, is GAGVSQSPRYKVAKRGQDVALRCDPISGHVSLFWYQQALGQGPEFLTYFQNEAQLDKSGLPSDRFFAERPEGSVSTLKIQRTQQEDSAVYLCASSFGVYNEQFFGPGTRLTVL.

This clone was recorded a few times. The chain links TRBV6-2 or TRBV6-3 to TRBJ2-1, with D possibly being TRBD2 (6 bases). CDR3 length: 15 amino acids. Germline V gene lookup returns CDR1 MNHEY and CDR2 SVGEGT. Trimming shortened V by 2 bases and J by 9 bases, and 17 bases separated the two germline ends. CDR3 loop: CASSYGAGSFSEQFF. CDR3 in DNA: TGTGCCAGCAGTTACGGGGCGGGGTCATTCAGTGAGCAGTTCTTC.

The rearrangement joins TRBV6-1 to TRBJ2-3; possibly TRBD1 for D (6 bases). Germline values: CDR1 MNHNS, CDR2 SASEGT. The CDR3 has 15 residues. V shed 3 bases and J shed 0 bases, with 10 bases lying between them. CDR3 sequence reads: CASSEDSTSTDTQYF. The CDR3 DNA follows: TGTGCCAGCAGTGAGGACAGCACTAGCACAGATACGCAGTATTTT.

The V call is TRBV28, the J call TRBJ2-7; 7 bases fit TRBD2. Germline trimming cut 10 bases from V and 6 bases from J; bases unmatched to any gene: 12. Germline CDR1 and CDR2: MDHEN and SYDVKM. CDR3 length: 13 amino acids. CDR3 in amino acids: CATLGEGGVEQYF. In DNA form, the CDR3 reads TGTGCCACCCTTGGGGAGGGAGGTGTCGAGCAGTACTTC.

This rearrangement joins TRBV20-1 to TRBJ2-7; no clear D. CDR3 length: 11 residues. V lost 6 bases and J 4 bases, leaving 10 bases between the germline ends. The V gene's germline CDR1 is DFQATT and CDR2 SNEGSKA (reference sequence). As DNA, the CDR3 is TGCAGTGCCCCCTACCGATACGAGCAGTACTTC. This gives the protein CSAPYRYEQYF.

The chain employs TRBV5-1 and TRBJ1-4, with no clear D. CDR3 size: 15 residues. With 3 bases removed from V and 10 bases from J, the gap between germline ends came to 19 bases. The germline V gene has CDR1 SGHRS and CDR2 YFSETQ. CDR3 sequence: CASSSTQIGSRKLFF. CDR3 coding DNA: TGCGCCAGCAGCTCGACGCAAATAGGGAGCCGAAAACTGTTTTTT.

The chain links TRBV30 to TRBJ1-1, with TRBD1 matching 8 bases. The CDR3 is made up of 14 amino acids. In germline, CDR1 is GTSNPN, CDR2 SVGIG (reference sequence). V lost 2 bases, J lost 6 bases, and 8 bases stayed unmatched. The CDR3: CAWSFGQGEAEAFF. The CDR3, as DNA: TGTGCCTGGAGTTTTGGACAGGGAGAGGCTGAAGCTTTCTTT.

The chain uses TRBV10-2 and TRBJ2-3, with TRBD2 matching 12 bases. After removal of 10 bases from V and 1 base from J, the junction contained 9 bases not matched to a gene. This CDR3 has 16 amino acids. The germline V gene encodes CDR1 WSHSY and CDR2 SAAADI. The CDR3 region has the DNA TGCGCCACCAGACTAGCGGGAGTCGCTGGCACAGATACGCAGTATTTT. Protein sequence: CATRLAGVAGTDTQYF.

The V call is TRBV27, the J call TRBJ2-7; 10 bases agree with TRBD1. Germline V CDR1 and CDR2: MNHEY, SMNVEV (reference sequence). The CDR3 runs 15 residues. Trimming took 6 bases from V and 2 from J; bases not matched to a gene: 7. This CDR3 reads CASSWGGTGAYEQYF. In DNA, the CDR3 is TGTGCCAGCAGCTGGGGAGGGACAGGGGCCTACGAGCAGTACTTC.

The V gene is TRBV7-3, the J gene TRBJ1-3, with a weak D call TRBD1 (6 bases). Germline CDR1 is SGHTA and CDR2 is FQGTGA. This CDR3 has 15 residues. V was cut by 5 bases and J by 0 bases, with 11 bases left in between. CDR3 DNA sequence: TGTGCCAGCAGCGTGACAGGCCTCTCTGGAAACACCATATATTTT. Protein: CASSVTGLSGNTIYF.

This clone was recorded a few times. V usage is TRBV24-1 and J usage is TRBJ2-3, with a weak D call TRBD2 (6 bases). V was clipped by 2 bases and J by 0 bases, with 14 bases between them. CDR3 length: 17 residues. Looked up from germline, CDR1 is KGHDR and CDR2 is SFDVKD. This CDR3 is CATSDSGVAESTDTQYF. The CDR3 DNA is TGTGCCACCAGTGATTCCGGGGTAGCGGAAAGCACAGATACGCAGTATTTT.

The sample holds a few counts of this clone. V gene TRBV19 combines with J gene TRBJ1-1, with unresolved D. The CDR3 length is 14 residues. CDR1 and CDR2 (germline): LNHDA, SQIVND (reference sequence). V was cut by 8 bases and J by 0 bases, with 13 bases left in between. Here the CDR3 DNA reads TGTGCCAGTTATTCCGTGGGCATGAACACTGAAGCTTTCTTT. Translated, it gives CASYSVGMNTEAFF. The full variable domain, rest sourced from reference TRBV19 and TRBJ1-1, is DGGITQSPKYLFRKEGQNVTLSCEQNLNHDAMYWYRQDPGQGLRLIYYSQIVNDFQKGDIAEGYSVSREKKESFPLTVTSAQKNPTAFYLCASYSVGMNTEAFFGQGTRLTVV.

The J gene is TRBJ2-2, the V gene TRBV5-1; D is undetermined. The CDR3 is 15 amino acids. The germline V and J ends were trimmed by 3 bases and 5 bases, with 14 bases remaining between them. The germline CDR1 and CDR2 sequences are SGHRS and YFSETQ. CDR3 sequence: CASSSNHLRTGELFF. DNA of the CDR3: TGCGCCAGCAGCTCCAACCACCTGAGGACCGGGGAGCTGTTTTTT.

The CDR3, as DNA: TGTGCCAGCAGCTTAGACAGGCCCTACGAGCAGTACTTC. Its protein is CASSLDRPYEQYF. This chain connects TRBV7-8 to TRBJ2-7, with D possibly TRBD1 on 5 matching bases. Germline CDR1 and CDR2: SGHVS and FQNEAQ. This CDR3 spans 13 amino acids. The V gene lost 1 base and the J gene lost 2 bases, with 6 bases spanning the gap.

The chain couples TRBV28 to TRBJ2-5; the D gene is possibly TRBD2 (6 bases). V lost 5 bases and J lost 2, with 15 bases in between. Germline V gene lookup returns CDR1 MDHEN and CDR2 SYDVKM. CDR3 size: 15 residues. The CDR3 protein is CASSLSGGLQETQYF. CDR3 sequence (DNA): TGTGCCAGCAGTCTTTCCGGGGGACTTCAAGAGACCCAGTACTTC.

This chain links TRBV11-2 with TRBJ1-1; maybe TRBD1 (6 bases). V was clipped by 5 bases and J by 0 bases, with 13 bases between them. CDR1 and CDR2 from the germline V gene are SGHAT and FQNNGV. The CDR3 totals 15 residues. CDR3 sequence reads: CASSINRDMNTEAFF. The CDR3 DNA follows: TGTGCCAGCAGCATAAACAGGGACATGAACACTGAAGCTTTCTTT.

This chain uses TRBV7-9 with TRBJ2-1; 13 positions agree with TRBD2. The J segment lost 15 bases and the V segment lost 3 bases, leaving 11 bases of the junction unmatched. Per the germline V gene, CDR1 is SEHNR and CDR2 is FQNEAQ (reference sequence). This CDR3 is 15 amino acids long. Written as DNA, the CDR3 is TGTGCCAGCAGCTTGATACTAGCGGGAGGGGATTCTTCGTTCTTC. Its protein is CASSLILAGGDSSFF.

This chain connects TRBV7-3 to TRBJ2-3, with D possibly TRBD1 on 6 matching bases. V was shortened by 5 bases and J by 7 bases, with 19 bases between the two germline ends. CDR3 length equals 15 residues. From germline, CDR1 is SGHTA and CDR2 FQGTGA. This CDR3 reads CASSQQGGRGNTQYF. Written as DNA, the CDR3 is TGTGCCAGCAGCCAACAAGGGGGAAGAGGTAATACGCAGTATTTT. The whole variable domain, remainder taken from reference TRBV7-3 and TRBJ2-3, is GAGVSQTPSNKVTEKGKYVELRCDPISGHTALYWYRQSLGQGPEFLIYFQGTGAADDSGLPNDRFFAVRPEGSVSTLKIQRTERGDSAVYLCASSQQGGRGNTQYFGPGTRLTVL.

In its sample, this clone was seen once. The chain recombines TRBV3-1 (or the pseudogene TRBV3-2) with TRBJ2-1; tentatively, D is TRBD2 (7 bases). The V end lost 7 bases, the J end lost 10 bases, and 17 bases lay between the germline ends. Germline V gives CDR1 LGHDT, CDR2 YNNKEL (reference sequence). The CDR3 extends over 13 amino acids. CDR3 nucleotides: TGTGCCAGCACTCAAGTGGGGGGGCGCGAGCAGTTCTTC. Its translation is CASTQVGGREQFF.

In this sample, this clone turned up once. The chain couples TRBV5-1 to TRBJ2-1; 11 bases agree with TRBD2. V dropped 0 bases and J dropped 6; count of bases not matched to a gene: 5. Germline lookup yields CDR1 SGHRS and CDR2 YFSETQ. CDR3 length equals 16 residues. The CDR3 protein is CASSLGGTSGINEQFF. The CDR3 DNA follows: TGCGCCAGCAGCTTGGGAGGGACTAGCGGAATCAATGAGCAGTTCTTC.